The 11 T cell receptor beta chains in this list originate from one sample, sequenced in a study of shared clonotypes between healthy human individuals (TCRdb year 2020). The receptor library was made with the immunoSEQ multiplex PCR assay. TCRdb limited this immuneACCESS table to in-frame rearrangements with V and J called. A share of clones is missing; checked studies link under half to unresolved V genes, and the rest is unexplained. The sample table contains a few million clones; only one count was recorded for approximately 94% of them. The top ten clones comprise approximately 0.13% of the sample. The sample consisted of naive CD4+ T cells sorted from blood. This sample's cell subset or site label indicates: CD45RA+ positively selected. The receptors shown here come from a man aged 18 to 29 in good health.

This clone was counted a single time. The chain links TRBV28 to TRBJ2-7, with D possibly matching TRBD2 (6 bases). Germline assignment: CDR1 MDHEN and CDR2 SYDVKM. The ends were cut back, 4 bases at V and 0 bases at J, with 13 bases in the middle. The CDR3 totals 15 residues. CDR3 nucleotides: TGTGCCAGCAGTTCAAGGCTCGGGGGCTCCTACGAGCAGTACTTC. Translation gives CASSSRLGGSYEQYF.

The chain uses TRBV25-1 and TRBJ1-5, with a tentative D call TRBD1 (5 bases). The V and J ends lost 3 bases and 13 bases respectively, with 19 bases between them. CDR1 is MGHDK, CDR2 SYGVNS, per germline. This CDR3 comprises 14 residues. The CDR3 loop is CASSDPSTGGVQHF. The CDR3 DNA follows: TGTGCCAGCAGTGACCCCTCAACAGGCGGGGTACAGCATTTT. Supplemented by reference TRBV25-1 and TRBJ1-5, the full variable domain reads EADIYQTPRYLVIGTGKKITLECSQTMGHDKMYWYQQDPGMELHLIHYSYGVNSTEKGDLSSESTVSRIRTEHFPLTLESARPSHTSQYLCASSDPSTGGVQHFGDGTRLSIL.

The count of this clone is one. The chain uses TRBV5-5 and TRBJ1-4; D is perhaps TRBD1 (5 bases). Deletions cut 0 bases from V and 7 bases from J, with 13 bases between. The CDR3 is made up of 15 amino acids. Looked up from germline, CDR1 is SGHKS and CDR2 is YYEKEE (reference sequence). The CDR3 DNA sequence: TGTGCCAGCAGCTTGGAGGCCAGGGAGGCTGAAAAACTGTTTTTT. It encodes CASSLEAREAEKLFF.

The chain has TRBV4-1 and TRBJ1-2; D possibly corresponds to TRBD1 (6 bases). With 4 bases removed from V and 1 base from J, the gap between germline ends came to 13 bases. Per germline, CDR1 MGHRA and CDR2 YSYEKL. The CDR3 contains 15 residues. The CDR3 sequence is CASSPGGQLNYGYTF. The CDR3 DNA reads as TGCGCCAGCAGCCCGGGGGGACAACTTAACTATGGCTACACCTTC.

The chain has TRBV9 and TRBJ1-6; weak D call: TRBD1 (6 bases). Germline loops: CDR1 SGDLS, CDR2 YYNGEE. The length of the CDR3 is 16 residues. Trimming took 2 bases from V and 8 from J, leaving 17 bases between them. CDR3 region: CASSVGGLESYSPLHF. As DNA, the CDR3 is TGTGCCAGCAGCGTGGGGGGCCTAGAATCCTATTCACCCCTCCACTTT.

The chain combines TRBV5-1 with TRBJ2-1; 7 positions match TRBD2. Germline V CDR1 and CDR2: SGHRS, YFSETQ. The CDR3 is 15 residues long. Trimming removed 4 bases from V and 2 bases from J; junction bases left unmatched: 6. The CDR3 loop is CASSVGGTPYNEQFF. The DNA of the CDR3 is TGCGCCAGCAGCGTCGGGGGGACCCCCTACAATGAGCAGTTCTTC.

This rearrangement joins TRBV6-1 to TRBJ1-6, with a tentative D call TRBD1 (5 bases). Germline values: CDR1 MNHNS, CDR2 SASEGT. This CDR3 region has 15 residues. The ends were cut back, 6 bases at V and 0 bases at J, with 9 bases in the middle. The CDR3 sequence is CASRVDSSYNSPLHF. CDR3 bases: TGTGCCAGCAGGGTCGACAGCTCCTATAATTCACCCCTCCACTTT.

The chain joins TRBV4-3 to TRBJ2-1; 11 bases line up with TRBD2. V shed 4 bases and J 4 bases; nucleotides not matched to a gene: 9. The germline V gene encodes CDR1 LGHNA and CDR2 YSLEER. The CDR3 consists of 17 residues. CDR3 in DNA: TGCGCCAGCAGCCTCAATGTTAGGACTAGCGGGTACAATGAGCAGTTCTTC. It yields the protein CASSLNVRTSGYNEQFF.

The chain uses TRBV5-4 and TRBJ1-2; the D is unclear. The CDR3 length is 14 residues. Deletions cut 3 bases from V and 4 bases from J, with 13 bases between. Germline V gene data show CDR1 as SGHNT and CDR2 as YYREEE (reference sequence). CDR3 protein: CASSSISGVYGYTF. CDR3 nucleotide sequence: TGTGCCAGCAGCTCCATATCGGGTGTCTATGGCTACACCTTC.

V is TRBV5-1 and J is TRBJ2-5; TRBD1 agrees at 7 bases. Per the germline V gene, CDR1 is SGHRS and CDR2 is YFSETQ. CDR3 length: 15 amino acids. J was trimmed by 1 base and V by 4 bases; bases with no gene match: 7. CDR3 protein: CASSVDRDLQETQYF. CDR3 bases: TGCGCCAGCAGCGTCGACAGGGACCTCCAAGAGACCCAGTACTTC. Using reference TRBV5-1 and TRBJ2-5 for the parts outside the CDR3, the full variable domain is KAGVTQTPRYLIKTRGQQVTLSCSPISGHRSVSWYQQTPGQGLQFLFEYFSETQRNKGNFPGRFSGRQFSNSRSEMNVSTLELGDSALYLCASSVDRDLQETQYFGPGTRLLVL.

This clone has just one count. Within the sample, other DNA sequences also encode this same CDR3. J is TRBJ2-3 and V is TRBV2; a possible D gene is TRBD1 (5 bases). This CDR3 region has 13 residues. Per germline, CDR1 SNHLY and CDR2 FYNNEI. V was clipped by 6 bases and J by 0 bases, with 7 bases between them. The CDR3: CASRRGSTDTQYF. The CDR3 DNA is TGTGCCAGCAGAAGGGGTAGCACAGATACGCAGTATTTT. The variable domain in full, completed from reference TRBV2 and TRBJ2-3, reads EPEVTQTPSHQVTQMGQEVILRCVPISNHLYFYWYRQILGQKVEFLVSFYNNEISEKSEIFDDQFSVERPDGSNFTLKIRSTKLEDSAMYFCASRRGSTDTQYFGPGTRLTVL.